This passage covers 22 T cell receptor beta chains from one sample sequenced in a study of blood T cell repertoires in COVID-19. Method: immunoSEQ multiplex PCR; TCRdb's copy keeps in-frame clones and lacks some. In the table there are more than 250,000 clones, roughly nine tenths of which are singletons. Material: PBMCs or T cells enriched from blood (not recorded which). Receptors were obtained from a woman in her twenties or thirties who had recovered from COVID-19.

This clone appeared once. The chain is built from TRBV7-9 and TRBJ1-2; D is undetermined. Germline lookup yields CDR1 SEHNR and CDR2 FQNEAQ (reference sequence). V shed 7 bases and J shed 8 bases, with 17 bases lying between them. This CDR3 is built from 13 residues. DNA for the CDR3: TGTGCCAGCATGGACGGATGGTCGGGGGGCTACACCTTC. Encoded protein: CASMDGWSGGYTF.

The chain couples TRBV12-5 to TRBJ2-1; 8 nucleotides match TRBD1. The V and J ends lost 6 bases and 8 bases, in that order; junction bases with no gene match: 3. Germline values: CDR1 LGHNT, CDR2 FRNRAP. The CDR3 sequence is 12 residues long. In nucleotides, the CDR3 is TGTGCTAGTGGCCAGGGGGCTTATGAGCAGTTCTTC. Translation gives CASGQGAYEQFF.

The CDR3 reads CASSLDDILPYEQYF. The CDR3 nucleotides are TGTGCCAGCAGCTTGGACGACATCCTACCCTACGAGCAGTACTTC. The rearrangement joins TRBV5-5 to TRBJ2-7; D is uncertain. The V and J ends lost 0 bases and 2 bases respectively, with 12 bases between them. The CDR3 extends over 15 amino acids. From germline, CDR1 is SGHKS and CDR2 YYEKEE (reference sequence).

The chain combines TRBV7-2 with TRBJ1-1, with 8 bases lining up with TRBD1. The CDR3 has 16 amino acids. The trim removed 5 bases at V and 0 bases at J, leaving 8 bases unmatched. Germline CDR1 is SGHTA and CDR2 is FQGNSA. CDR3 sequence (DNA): TGTGCCAGCAGCCCCACGGGGACAGGAGTGAACACTGAAGCTTTCTTT. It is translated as CASSPTGTGVNTEAFF.

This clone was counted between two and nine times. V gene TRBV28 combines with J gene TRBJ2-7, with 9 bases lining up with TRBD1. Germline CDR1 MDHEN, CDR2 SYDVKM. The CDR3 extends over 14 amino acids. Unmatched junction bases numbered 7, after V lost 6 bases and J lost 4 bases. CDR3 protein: CASSTPGTGYEQYF. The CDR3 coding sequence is TGTGCCAGCAGCACACCCGGGACAGGGTACGAGCAGTACTTC.

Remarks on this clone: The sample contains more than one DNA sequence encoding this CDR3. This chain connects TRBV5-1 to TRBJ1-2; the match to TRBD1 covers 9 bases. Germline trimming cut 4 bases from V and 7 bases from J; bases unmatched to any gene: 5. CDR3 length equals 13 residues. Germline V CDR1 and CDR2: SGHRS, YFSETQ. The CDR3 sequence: CASSPGQGVGYTF. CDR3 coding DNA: TGCGCCAGCAGCCCGGGACAGGGTGTTGGCTACACCTTC.

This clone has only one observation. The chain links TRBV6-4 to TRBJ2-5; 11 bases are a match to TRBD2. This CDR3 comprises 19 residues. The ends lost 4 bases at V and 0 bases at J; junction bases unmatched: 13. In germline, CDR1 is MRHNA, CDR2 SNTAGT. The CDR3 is CASSVFRLAGGANQETQYF. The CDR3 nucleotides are TGTGCCAGCAGTGTCTTCAGGCTAGCGGGGGGCGCCAACCAAGAGACCCAGTACTTC.

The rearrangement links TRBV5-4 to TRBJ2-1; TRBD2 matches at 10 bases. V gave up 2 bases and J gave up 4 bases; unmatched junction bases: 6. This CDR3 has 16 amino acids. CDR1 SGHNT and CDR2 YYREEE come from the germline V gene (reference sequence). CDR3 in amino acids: CASSFVVAGGYNEQFF. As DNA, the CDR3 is TGTGCCAGCAGCTTCGTGGTAGCGGGAGGATACAATGAGCAGTTCTTC.

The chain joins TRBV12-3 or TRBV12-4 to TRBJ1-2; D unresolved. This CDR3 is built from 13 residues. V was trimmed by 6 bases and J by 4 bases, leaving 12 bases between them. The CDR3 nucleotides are TGTGCCAGCAGCCCCCGACGGGTCTATGGCTACACCTTC. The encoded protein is CASSPRRVYGYTF.

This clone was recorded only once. The CDR3 loop reads CASGLTGNTEAFF. CDR3 coding DNA: TGTGCTAGTGGTTTGACAGGGAACACTGAAGCTTTCTTT. The chain links TRBV12-5 to TRBJ1-1; tentative D call: TRBD1 (5 bases). The ends were cut back, 2 bases at V and 1 base at J, with 5 bases in the middle. The CDR3 totals 13 residues. Germline CDR1 reads LGHNT; CDR2 reads FRNRAP.

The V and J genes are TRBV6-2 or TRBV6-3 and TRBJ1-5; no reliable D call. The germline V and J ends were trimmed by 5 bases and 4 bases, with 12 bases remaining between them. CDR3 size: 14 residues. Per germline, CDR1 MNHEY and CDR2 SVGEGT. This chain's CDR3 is CASSPGPTNQPQHF. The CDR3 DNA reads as TGTGCCAGCAGTCCGGGTCCAACAAATCAGCCCCAGCATTTT.

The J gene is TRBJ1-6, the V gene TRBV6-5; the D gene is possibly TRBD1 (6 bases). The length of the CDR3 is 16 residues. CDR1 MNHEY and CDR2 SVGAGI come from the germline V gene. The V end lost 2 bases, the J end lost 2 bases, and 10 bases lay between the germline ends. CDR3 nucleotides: TGTGCCAGCAGTTACCGCGGGGGGCCCTATAATTCACCCCTCCACTTT. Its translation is CASSYRGGPYNSPLHF.

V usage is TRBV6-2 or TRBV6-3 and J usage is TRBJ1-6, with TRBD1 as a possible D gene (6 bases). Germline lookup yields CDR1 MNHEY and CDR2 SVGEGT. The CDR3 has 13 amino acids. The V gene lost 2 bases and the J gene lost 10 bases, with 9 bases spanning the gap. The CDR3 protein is CASSYQGISPLHF. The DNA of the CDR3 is TGTGCCAGCAGTTACCAGGGGATCTCACCCCTCCACTTT.

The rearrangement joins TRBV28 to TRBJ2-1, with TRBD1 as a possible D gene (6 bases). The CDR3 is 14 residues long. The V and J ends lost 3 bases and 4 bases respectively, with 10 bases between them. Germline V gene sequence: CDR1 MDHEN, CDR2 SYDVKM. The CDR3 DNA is TGTGCCAGCAGTTTTGTAGGACAGTACAATGAGCAGTTCTTC. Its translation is CASSFVGQYNEQFF.

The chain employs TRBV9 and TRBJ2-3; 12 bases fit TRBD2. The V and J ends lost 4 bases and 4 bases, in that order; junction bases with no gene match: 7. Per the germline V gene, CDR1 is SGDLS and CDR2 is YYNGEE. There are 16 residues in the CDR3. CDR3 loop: CASSLRTSGIADTQYF. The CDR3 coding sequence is TGTGCCAGCAGCCTACGGACTAGCGGGATTGCAGATACGCAGTATTTT.

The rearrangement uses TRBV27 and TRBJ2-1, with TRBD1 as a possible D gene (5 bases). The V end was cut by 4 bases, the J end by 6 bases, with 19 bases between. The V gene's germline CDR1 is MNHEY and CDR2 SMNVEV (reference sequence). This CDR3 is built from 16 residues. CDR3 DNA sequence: TGTGCCAGCAGTTGGGCAGGGCTCCCTACGACCAATGAGCAGTTCTTC. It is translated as CASSWAGLPTTNEQFF.

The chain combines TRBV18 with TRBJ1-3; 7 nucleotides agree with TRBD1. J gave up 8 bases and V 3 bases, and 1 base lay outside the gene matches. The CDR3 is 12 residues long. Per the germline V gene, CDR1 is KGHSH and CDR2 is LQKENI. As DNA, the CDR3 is TGTGCCAGCTCACCCGACAGGGACACCATATATTTT. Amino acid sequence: CASSPDRDTIYF.

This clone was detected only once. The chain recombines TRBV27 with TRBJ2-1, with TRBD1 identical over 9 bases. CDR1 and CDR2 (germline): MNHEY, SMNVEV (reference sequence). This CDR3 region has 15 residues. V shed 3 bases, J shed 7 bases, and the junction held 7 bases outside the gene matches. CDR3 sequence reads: CASSFWTGELNEQFF. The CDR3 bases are TGTGCCAGCAGTTTCTGGACAGGGGAGTTGAATGAGCAGTTCTTC.

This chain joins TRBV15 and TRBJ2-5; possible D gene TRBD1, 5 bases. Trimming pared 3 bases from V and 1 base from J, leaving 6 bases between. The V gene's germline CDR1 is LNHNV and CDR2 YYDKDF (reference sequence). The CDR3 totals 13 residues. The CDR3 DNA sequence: TGTGCCACCAGCAGCGACAGCCAAGAGACCCAGTACTTC. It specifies CATSSDSQETQYF.

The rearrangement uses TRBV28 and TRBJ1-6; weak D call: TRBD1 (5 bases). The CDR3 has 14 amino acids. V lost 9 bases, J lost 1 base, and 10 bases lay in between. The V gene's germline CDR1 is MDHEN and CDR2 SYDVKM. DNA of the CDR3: TGTGCCAGTAAAAGGGGATCCTATAATTCACCCCTCCACTTT. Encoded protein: CASKRGSYNSPLHF.

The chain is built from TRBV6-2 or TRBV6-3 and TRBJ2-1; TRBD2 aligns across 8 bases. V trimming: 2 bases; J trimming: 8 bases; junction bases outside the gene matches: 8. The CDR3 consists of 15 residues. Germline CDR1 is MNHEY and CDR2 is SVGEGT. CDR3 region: CASSYPRGGPDEQFF. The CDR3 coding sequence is TGTGCCAGCAGTTACCCACGGGGGGGGCCGGATGAGCAGTTCTTC.

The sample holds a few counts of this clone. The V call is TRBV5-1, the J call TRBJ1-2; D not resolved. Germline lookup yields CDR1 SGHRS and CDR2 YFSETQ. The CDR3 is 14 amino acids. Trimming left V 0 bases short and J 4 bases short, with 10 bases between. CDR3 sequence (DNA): TGCGCCAGCAGCTTGGAAAATCCCGGCTATGGCTACACCTTC. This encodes CASSLENPGYGYTF.